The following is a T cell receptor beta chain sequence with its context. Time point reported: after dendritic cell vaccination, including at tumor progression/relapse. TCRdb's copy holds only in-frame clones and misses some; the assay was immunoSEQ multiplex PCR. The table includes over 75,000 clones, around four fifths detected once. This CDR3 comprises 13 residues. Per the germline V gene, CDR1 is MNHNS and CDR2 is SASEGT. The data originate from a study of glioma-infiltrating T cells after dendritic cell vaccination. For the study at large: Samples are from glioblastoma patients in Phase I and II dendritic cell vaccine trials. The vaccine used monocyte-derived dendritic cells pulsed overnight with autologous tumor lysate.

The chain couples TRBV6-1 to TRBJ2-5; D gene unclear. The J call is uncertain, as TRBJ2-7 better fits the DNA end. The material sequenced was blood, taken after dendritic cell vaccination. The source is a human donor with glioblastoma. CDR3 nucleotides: TGTGCCAGCAGATATTCACGCTCCTACGAGCAGTACTTC. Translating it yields CASRYSRSYEQYF.